The 19 T cell receptor beta chains listed next were all sequenced from one sample in a study of T-cell reconstitution after alpha-beta-depleted transplantation in children. Researchers prepared the TCRbeta library using unique molecular identifiers, the study reports. TCRdb fed the PCR reads into MiXCR, producing one record per CDR3 protein. The table has 200,000 to 250,000 distinct CDR3 sequences, roughly a quarter seen once; the top ten hold 4% to 5.5%. The material was PBMCs, mostly from graft donor cells, obtained 360 days after TCRalphabeta/CD19-depleted stem cell transplant. The receptors here all came from a female patient aged 2-9 years who had a stem cell transplant for congenital amegakaryocytic thrombocytopenia, so the T cells may come from the graft donor.

V usage is TRBV5-1 and J usage is TRBJ2-6, with 7 bases matching TRBD1. V trimming: 4 bases; J trimming: 4 bases; junction bases outside the gene matches: 8. The germline V gene has CDR1 SGHRS and CDR2 YFSETQ. This CDR3 spans 16 amino acids. CDR3: CASSATGVGGANVLTF. The DNA of the CDR3 is TGCGCCAGCAGCGCAACAGGGGTAGGGGGGGCCAACGTCCTGACTTTC.

This clonotype came up a few times. The gene calls are TRBV7-3 and TRBJ2-1; unclear D gene. The V end was cut by 6 bases, the J end by 9 bases, with 12 bases between. CDR1 SGHTA and CDR2 FQGTGA come from the germline V gene. CDR3 length: 12 amino acids. CDR3 amino acids: CASRFTPGEQFF. CDR3 in DNA: TGTGCCAGCAGATTCACTCCCGGTGAGCAGTTCTTC.

This rearrangement joins TRBV12-3 or TRBV12-4 to TRBJ1-2, with TRBD1 as a possible D gene (5 bases). This CDR3 has 16 residues. Trimming stripped 6 bases from V and 4 bases from J, with 21 bases between. The CDR3 region has the DNA TGTGCCAGCAGCTCTCCACAGGTCGAGGGCGTCTATGGCTACACCTTC. Amino acid sequence: CASSSPQVEGVYGYTF.

V gene TRBV18 combines with J gene TRBJ1-5, with TRBD1 matching over 8 bases. The germline V gene has CDR1 KGHSH and CDR2 LQKENI. Trimming at V came to 4 bases and at J to 6 bases, leaving 8 bases not matched to a gene. The CDR3 consists of 15 residues. The DNA for the CDR3 is TGTGCCAGCTCACAGGGGCAGGGGGCTGGTCAGCCCCAGCATTTT. This sequence encodes CASSQGQGAGQPQHF.

CDR3 DNA sequence: TGTGCCACACCAGGAGCCCGGGGCTCTGGGGCCAACGTCCTGACTTTC. It codes for CATPGARGSGANVLTF. The gene calls are TRBV24-1 and TRBJ2-6; tentatively, D is TRBD2 (5 bases). The CDR3 has 16 residues. V shed 10 bases and J shed 0 bases, with 15 bases lying between them. Germline V lookup: CDR1 KGHDR, CDR2 SFDVKD.

Ten or more counts support this clonotype. The chain uses TRBV29-1 and TRBJ2-1; D ambiguous. This CDR3 comprises 14 residues. Germline values: CDR1 SQVTM, CDR2 ANQGSEA. Deletions cut 2 bases from V and 7 bases from J, with 15 bases between. CDR3 in DNA: TGCAGCGTTGAATGGTGGGAACCTTTGAATGAGCAGTTCTTC. Amino acids: CSVEWWEPLNEQFF.

Here the CDR3 DNA reads TGTGCCTGGAGTGAGGGACAGAAGTACGAGCAGTACTTC. This gives the protein CAWSEGQKYEQYF. The chain employs TRBV30 and TRBJ2-7, with 7 bases matching TRBD1. V was pared by 1 base and J by 4 bases, with 4 bases of the junction left unmatched. The V gene's germline CDR1 is GTSNPN and CDR2 SVGIG (reference sequence). The CDR3 covers 13 residues.

The chain employs TRBV6-5 and TRBJ2-2, with TRBD1 as a possible D gene (6 bases). CDR1 MNHEY and CDR2 SVGAGI come from the germline V gene. V lost 2 bases to trimming and J lost 1 base, with 8 bases between them. The CDR3 totals 15 residues. The CDR3 bases are TGTGCCAGCAGTTACCTCAGGGGGAACACCGGGGAGCTGTTTTTT. Amino acids: CASSYLRGNTGELFF.

This clonotype was seen a single time. A read error is possible here, since a much larger clone lies one base away. The V gene is TRBV28, the J gene TRBJ2-7, with a weak D call TRBD2 (5 bases). CDR1 is MDHEN and CDR2 is SYDVKM in the germline V gene. CDR3 length: 15 residues. CDR3 region: CASSSEGLLTYEHYF. CDR3 coding DNA: TGTGCCAGCAGTTCTGAGGGCCTCCTAACCTACGAGCATTACTTC.

The chain combines TRBV2 with TRBJ2-7; no reliable D call. CDR3 length: 11 residues. V was pared by 0 bases and J by 7 bases, with 4 bases between. Germline V gene data show CDR1 as SNHLY and CDR2 as FYNNEI. The CDR3 nucleotides read TGTGCCAGCAGTGAAGCGGCAGAGCAGTACTTC. This codes for CASSEAAEQYF.

V and J are TRBV4-2 and TRBJ2-1; the match to TRBD1 covers 7 bases. This CDR3 comprises 14 residues. Germline lookup yields CDR1 LGHNA and CDR2 YNFKEQ. Trimming at V came to 4 bases and at J to 5 bases, leaving 5 bases not matched to a gene. The CDR3 DNA reads TGTGCCAGCAGCCCACCAGACAGGGACAATGAGCAGTTCTTC. Translation gives CASSPPDRDNEQFF.

V and J are TRBV10-2 and TRBJ2-1; 10 bases are shared with TRBD2. The CDR3 contains 15 residues. Trimming took 4 bases from V and 2 from J; bases not matched to a gene: 2. Germline V gene lookup returns CDR1 WSHSY and CDR2 SAAADI. DNA of the CDR3: TGCGCCAGCAGTGGGCTAGCGGGGGCCTACAATGAGCAGTTCTTC. It specifies CASSGLAGAYNEQFF.

The rearrangement uses TRBV6-2 or TRBV6-3 and TRBJ1-2; D is possibly TRBD1 (5 bases). The germline V gene has CDR1 MNHEY and CDR2 SVGEGT. There are 15 residues in the CDR3. V was trimmed by 2 bases and J by 5 bases, leaving 15 bases between them. DNA of the CDR3: TGTGCCAGCAGTTACACTATTGGGACCGCTTATGGCTACACCTTC. Its translation is CASSYTIGTAYGYTF.

The chain employs TRBV5-1 and TRBJ1-1; tentative D call: TRBD1 (5 bases). Trimming took 3 bases from V and 1 from J, leaving 16 bases between them. The CDR3 contains 16 residues. Per germline, CDR1 SGHRS and CDR2 YFSETQ. The CDR3 DNA reads as TGCGCCAGCAGCTCGGCCTTCGCCAGGGCGAACACTGAAGCTTTCTTT. Translating it yields CASSSAFARANTEAFF.

This clonotype was detected only a few times. J is TRBJ2-6 and V is TRBV12-3 or TRBV12-4, with 11 bases fitting TRBD2. CDR3 length equals 19 residues. Germline trimming cut 5 bases from V and 0 bases from J; bases unmatched to any gene: 9. In DNA form, the CDR3 reads TGTGCCAGCAGTCCGACTAGACTAGCGGGGTGCTCTGGGGCCAACGTCCTGACTTTC. Protein product: CASSPTRLAGCSGANVLTF.

The rearrangement links TRBV12-3 or TRBV12-4 to TRBJ2-6; D remains ambiguous. This CDR3 is 13 amino acids long. V was cut by 8 bases and J by 2 bases, with 7 bases left in between. CDR3 bases: TGTGCCAGCGCCCCACCTGGGGCCAACGTCCTGACTTTC. This codes for CASAPPGANVLTF.

The chain couples TRBV7-8 to TRBJ1-5; tentative D call: TRBD1 (6 bases). Trimming shortened V by 5 bases and J by 7 bases, and 15 bases separated the two germline ends. The CDR3 covers 14 residues. Germline loops: CDR1 SGHVS, CDR2 FQNEAQ. The CDR3 region has the DNA TGTGCCAGCAGCGCGGACAGCTCGGGCCAGCCCCAGCATTTT. It codes for CASSADSSGQPQHF.

In this sample, this clonotype turned up a few times. The V call is TRBV20-1, the J call TRBJ1-1, with 11 nucleotides matching TRBD1. The CDR3 loop spans 13 amino acids. CDR1 DFQATT and CDR2 SNEGSKA come from the germline V gene (reference sequence). V trimming: 1 base; J trimming: 9 bases; junction bases outside the gene matches: 4. This CDR3 is CSARGDRGKKAFF. The CDR3 DNA sequence: TGCAGTGCTAGAGGGGACAGGGGGAAGAAAGCTTTCTTT.

The DNA of the CDR3 is TGCAGTGCTAGTGCGGCTCCAAGGTCCTACGAGCAGTACTTC. Residues: CSASAAPRSYEQYF. V gene TRBV20-1 combines with J gene TRBJ2-7, with D uncertain. Per germline, CDR1 DFQATT and CDR2 SNEGSKA (reference sequence). Trimming shortened V by 3 bases and J by 1 base, and 13 bases separated the two germline ends. The CDR3 spans 14 residues.